This T cell receptor (beta chain) stems from a study of blood T cell repertoires in COVID-19. Clones were read by immunoSEQ multiplex PCR, and TCRdb kept only the in-frame ones, dropping some. The data hold around 29,000 clones, with about three quarters observed a single time. Germline CDR1 and CDR2: SGHTA and FQGNSA. CDR3 length equals 13 residues. The V segment lost 11 bases and the J segment 5 bases; nucleotides outside the gene matches: 11. The TCR comes from a woman in her 70s with active or convalescent COVID-19. Sequenced input: peripheral blood. This sequence joins TRBV7-2 and TRBJ2-7, with TRBD2 identical over 8 bases. The CDR3 sequence: CASRTSIFHEQYF. The DNA for the CDR3 is TGTGCCTCTCGGACTAGCATTTTCCACGAGCAGTACTTC.